This TCR beta chain was captured by sequencing in a study of cytotoxic CD8 clonotypes in ibrutinib-treated CLL. Notes on the study in general: Relative to age-matched healthy donors, clonality at baseline was higher, and it tracked circulating CD8+ T-cell counts. The clonality went up when patients responded to ibrutinib and dropped back toward baseline at progression. On treatment, the uncommon public clonotypes contracted or remained stable.

TCRdb's copy holds only in-frame clones and misses some; the assay was immunoSEQ multiplex PCR. This sample has some 350,000 clones, with 60% to 80% found just once. CDR1 is MNHEY, CDR2 SMNVEV, per germline (reference sequence). Trimming at V came to 3 bases and at J to 0 bases, leaving 6 bases not matched to a gene. CDR3 length: 18 residues. Notes on this clone: What it recognizes is unknown.

This rearrangement joins TRBV27 to TRBJ2-3, with TRBD2 matching over 13 bases. The source material was PBMCs, sampled after 36 months of ibrutinib treatment. The receptor was derived from a human donor with chronic lymphocytic leukemia. The CDR3 DNA sequence: TGTGCCAGCAGTTTTATTGTACTAGCGGGAGGGAGCACAGATACGCAGTATTTT. Translated: CASSFIVLAGGSTDTQYF.